This T cell receptor beta chain is drawn from a study of T-cell memory formation after mild COVID-19. About the study: TCR clusters were mostly confined to one donor each. Findings of the study overall: The study found contracting CD4+ clones mainly in CM and EM and contracting CD8+ clones in EMRA.

This clonotype was detected ten times or more. Its antigen remains unknown. TCRdb analysed the 5' RACE reads with MiXCR anew, one entry per CDR3 protein. The sample carries around 60,000 distinct CDR3 sequences, around a tenth recorded once. Trimming shortened V by 0 bases and J by 0 bases, and 9 bases separated the two germline ends. CDR1 and CDR2 (germline): SGDLS, YYNGEE. The CDR3 has 16 residues. This sequence joins TRBV9 and TRBJ2-2; D is perhaps TRBD1 (5 bases). The material sequenced was PBMCs or a T cell subset sorted from them (not recorded which). The sequence was collected from a man aged 18 to 29 who had mild COVID-19 (a few samples of this study predate the infection). Cell type and time point are not known. The CDR3 is CASSVDWTPNTGELFF. CDR3 coding DNA: TGTGCCAGCAGCGTAGATTGGACACCGAACACCGGGGAGCTGTTTTTT.